Each of the 26 T cell receptor beta chains below was sequenced from the same sample in a study of blood T cells in healthy people across ages. Together with a sample-barcoded 5' primer, a J-beta primer mix was included in a second PCR lasting roughly 6 to 12 cycles. Each CDR3 protein gets one entry after TCRdb re-called the 5' RACE reads with MiXCR. The table includes 730,000 or so distinct CDR3 sequences, roughly 41% detected once. Material for sequencing was blood. These receptors all stem from a woman in her fifties or sixties in good health.

V gene TRBV29-1 combines with J gene TRBJ2-1; TRBD1 matches at 8 bases. Germline CDR1 is SQVTM and CDR2 is ANQGSEA. V shed 4 bases and J 13 bases; nucleotides not matched to a gene: 9. The CDR3 runs to 12 residues. In DNA, the CDR3 is TGCAGCGTTGGAGGACAGGGTTTGGAACAGTTCTTC. It specifies CSVGGQGLEQFF.

This chain links TRBV3-1 with TRBJ2-4; no clear D gene. V was cut by 5 bases and J by 2 bases, with 16 bases left in between. The CDR3 has 16 residues. CDR1 is LGHDT and CDR2 is YNNKEL in the germline V gene (reference sequence). CDR3 sequence reads: CASSTTGVITKNIQYF. For the CDR3, the DNA is TGTGCCAGCAGCACGACTGGCGTTATCACCAAAAACATTCAGTACTTC.

This chain uses TRBV6-5 with TRBJ2-5, with 7 bases matching TRBD2. The CDR3 is 16 residues long. The V gene's germline CDR1 is MNHEY and CDR2 SVGAGI. The trim removed 2 bases at V and 7 bases at J, leaving 13 bases unmatched. The CDR3 loop reads CASSYGRGGISGTQYF. In nucleotides, the CDR3 is TGTGCCAGCAGTTACGGGCGGGGAGGGATTTCTGGGACCCAGTACTTC.

The V call is TRBV20-1, the J call TRBJ1-2; D not resolved. There are 13 residues in the CDR3. Trimming left V 0 bases short and J 2 bases short, with 7 bases between. From germline, CDR1 is DFQATT and CDR2 SNEGSKA (reference sequence). CDR3 region: CSARDYGNYGYTF. The CDR3, as DNA: TGCAGTGCTAGAGATTACGGCAACTATGGCTACACCTTC.

The chain uses TRBV12-3 or TRBV12-4 and TRBJ2-1, with TRBD1 identical over 7 bases. The CDR3 is 17 residues long. V was pared by 7 bases and J by 4 bases, with 16 bases of the junction left unmatched. The CDR3 loop is CASTKSTGSTSYNEQFF. The CDR3 region has the DNA TGTGCCAGCACCAAGTCGACAGGGTCGACCTCTTACAATGAGCAGTTCTTC.

Ten or more counts support this clonotype. This rearrangement joins TRBV9 to TRBJ2-7; D not certain. CDR1 and CDR2 from the germline V gene are SGDLS and YYNGEE. V dropped 0 bases and J dropped 3 bases, with 7 bases sitting between them. The CDR3 is 13 amino acids. CDR3 nucleotide sequence: TGTGCCAGCAGCGTAGGGGCAGGCTACGAGCAGTACTTC. Residues: CASSVGAGYEQYF.

This clonotype was found a few times. CDR3 sequence (DNA): TGTGCCAGCAGTGACAACAGGGGTACTAATGAAAAACTGTTTTTT. It yields the protein CASSDNRGTNEKLFF. The rearrangement links TRBV12-3 or TRBV12-4 to TRBJ1-4; 7 bases agree with TRBD1. After removal of 5 bases from V and 2 bases from J, the junction contained 5 bases not matched to a gene. This CDR3 is 15 amino acids long.

V usage is TRBV5-6 and J usage is TRBJ1-5; possibly TRBD1 for D (5 bases). V lost 2 bases and J lost 3, with 12 bases in between. The CDR3 totals 15 residues. Germline V gene sequence: CDR1 SGHDT, CDR2 YYEEEE. CDR3 in DNA: TGTGCCAGCAGCTTCTCGCAGGGCTACAATCAGCCCCAGCATTTT. As protein: CASSFSQGYNQPQHF.

This clonotype was picked up many times. At one end, the junction sequence differs from germline, possibly due to a read error. This chain uses TRBV7-7 with TRBJ2-1, with D maybe TRBD1 (6 bases). Looked up from germline, CDR1 is SSHAT and CDR2 is FNYEAQ (reference sequence). This CDR3 is built from 13 residues. The CDR3 sequence is CASSPQGANEQFF. The CDR3 DNA is TGTGCTAGCAGCCCACAGGGTGCTAATGAGCAGTTCTTC. Full variable domain (outside the CDR3, taken from reference TRBV7-7 and TRBJ2-1): GAGVSQSPRYKVTKRGQDVTLRCDPISSHATLYWYQQALGQGPEFLTYFNYEAQPDKSGLPSDRFSAERPEGSISTLTIQRTEQRDSAMYRCASSPQGANEQFFGPGTRLTVL.

This clonotype was observed many times. The V gene is TRBV29-1, the J gene TRBJ2-5, with D perhaps matching TRBD2 (6 bases). The CDR3 length is 14 residues. The V gene lost 3 bases and the J gene lost 1 base, with 12 bases spanning the gap. CDR1 is SQVTM, CDR2 ANQGSEA, per germline. CDR3 bases: TGCAGCGTTGATGATGCGGGGATCCAAGAGACCCAGTACTTC. It encodes CSVDDAGIQETQYF.

This clonotype was observed at least ten times. The genes are TRBV7-3 and TRBJ2-1; D may be TRBD1 or TRBD2 (6 bases each). The germline V and J ends were trimmed by 4 bases and 3 bases, with 19 bases remaining between them. CDR1 and CDR2 (germline): SGHTA, FQGTGA. CDR3 length equals 17 residues. CDR3 sequence (DNA): TGTGCCAGCAGCTCCACCCCCCCGGGGGCCATCTACAATGAGCAGTTCTTC. Its translation: CASSSTPPGAIYNEQFF.

This clonotype was observed a handful of times. The V and J genes are TRBV28 and TRBJ2-5, with D possibly matching TRBD2 (5 bases). This CDR3 is built from 16 residues. The ends were cut back, 8 bases at V and 5 bases at J, with 24 bases in the middle. CDR1 MDHEN and CDR2 SYDVKM come from the germline V gene. The CDR3 DNA reads as TGTGCCAGCGCCTCACCCCCAGCGGTGGGTGGGGAGACCCAGTACTTC. This translates into CASASPPAVGGETQYF.

The chain has TRBV20-1 and TRBJ1-1; D is possibly TRBD1 (5 bases). V lost 4 bases to trimming and J lost 3 bases, with 12 bases between them. CDR1 and CDR2 (germline): DFQATT, SNEGSKA (reference sequence). The CDR3 runs to 13 residues. The CDR3 loop reads CSAKYTGYTEAFF. The CDR3 region has the DNA TGCAGTGCTAAATACACAGGCTACACTGAAGCTTTCTTT.

The rearrangement joins TRBV11-2 to TRBJ2-7; a weak D match, TRBD2 (5 bases). The CDR3 extends over 14 amino acids. Deletions cut 1 base from V and 2 bases from J, with 9 bases between. Germline loops: CDR1 SGHAT, CDR2 FQNNGV. The CDR3 loop is CASSLVGVTYEQYF. Written as DNA, the CDR3 is TGTGCCAGCAGCTTAGTGGGAGTCACCTACGAGCAGTACTTC. The whole variable domain, remainder taken from reference TRBV11-2 and TRBJ2-7, is EAGVAQSPRYKIIEKRQSVAFWCNPISGHATLYWYQQILGQGPKLLIQFQNNGVVDDSQLPKDRFSAERLKGVDSTLKIQPAKLEDSAVYLCASSLVGVTYEQYFGPGTRLTVT.

This rearrangement joins TRBV28 to TRBJ1-6; D is undetermined. CDR1 and CDR2 from the germline V gene are MDHEN and SYDVKM. Trimming pared 8 bases from V and 6 bases from J, leaving 11 bases between. There are 13 residues in the CDR3. CDR3 in amino acids: CASGGGLNSPLHF. In nucleotides, the CDR3 is TGTGCCAGCGGAGGAGGGCTTAATTCACCCCTCCACTTT. Complete variable domain (other parts from reference TRBV28 and TRBJ1-6): DVKVTQSSRYLVKRTGEKVFLECVQDMDHENMFWYRQDPGLGLRLIYFSYDVKMKEKGDIPEGYSVSREKKERFSLILESASTNQTSMYLCASGGGLNSPLHFGNGTRLTVT.

The chain carries TRBV7-3 and TRBJ2-5; 9 nucleotides align to TRBD1. This CDR3 region has 15 residues. Per germline, CDR1 SGHTA and CDR2 FQGTGA. Germline trimming cut 5 bases from V and 1 base from J; bases unmatched to any gene: 5. The CDR3 is CASSPRGQGQETQYF. The DNA for the CDR3 is TGTGCCAGCAGCCCCCGGGGACAGGGCCAAGAGACCCAGTACTTC.

A few counts support this clonotype. This chain connects TRBV29-1 to TRBJ2-7; D unresolved. Trimming pared 4 bases from V and 0 bases from J, leaving 10 bases between. Looked up from germline, CDR1 is SQVTM and CDR2 is ANQGSEA. The CDR3 runs 13 residues. CDR3 amino acids: CSVVSAHSYEQYF. The CDR3 DNA reads TGCAGCGTTGTGTCAGCTCACTCCTACGAGCAGTACTTC.

V is TRBV7-3 and J is TRBJ2-1, with 10 bases matching TRBD1. This CDR3 is 15 amino acids long. The germline V gene has CDR1 SGHTA and CDR2 FQGTGA. V lost 5 bases and J lost 13; bases outside the gene matches: 14. The DNA for the CDR3 is TGTGCCAGCAGCCCTCGACAGGGGGCTGGGGAGACCCAGTTCTTC. Translated: CASSPRQGAGETQFF.

V usage is TRBV5-1 and J usage is TRBJ2-1, with 10 nucleotides matching TRBD2. The V gene end was trimmed by 4 bases and the J gene end by 2 bases; junction bases not matched to a gene: 6. Germline CDR1 and CDR2: SGHRS and YFSETQ. The CDR3 is 16 residues long. DNA for the CDR3: TGCGCCAGCAGCCGGACTAGCGGAAAAGCCTACAATGAGCAGTTCTTC. The encoded protein is CASSRTSGKAYNEQFF.

The CDR3 sequence: CSVASDGYEQYF. DNA for the CDR3: TGCAGCGTTGCCAGTGATGGGTACGAGCAGTACTTC. The V gene is TRBV29-1, the J gene TRBJ2-7; D remains ambiguous. The length of the CDR3 is 12 residues. V was trimmed by 4 bases and J by 4 bases, leaving 11 bases between them. The germline V gene encodes CDR1 SQVTM and CDR2 ANQGSEA.

This clonotype was counted a single time. The gene calls are TRBV5-1 and TRBJ2-1, with 8 bases that match TRBD1. Germline V gene data show CDR1 as SGHRS and CDR2 as YFSETQ. The CDR3 contains 16 residues. The junction had 13 bases not matched to a gene; V was cut back by 1 base and J by 10 bases. The CDR3 bases are TGCGCCAGCAGCTTGTTCAGCGGACAGGGTGTAAAGGAGCAGTTCTTC. Its translation is CASSLFSGQGVKEQFF.

The chain recombines TRBV5-1 with TRBJ1-1; D is perhaps TRBD1 (5 bases). Trimming removed 4 bases at V and 4 bases at J, with 17 bases between. Germline CDR1 and CDR2: SGHRS and YFSETQ. The CDR3 extends over 15 amino acids. The CDR3 loop reads CASSQGLGIGTEAFF. As DNA, the CDR3 is TGCGCCAGCAGCCAGGGACTTGGGATTGGCACTGAAGCTTTCTTT.

This clonotype was observed a few times. This chain connects TRBV4-3 to TRBJ2-1; D remains ambiguous. The ends were cut back, 2 bases at V and 4 bases at J, with 18 bases in the middle. The length of the CDR3 is 17 residues. CDR1 LGHNA and CDR2 YSLEER come from the germline V gene. The CDR3 loop is CASSQTGRTLPYNEQFF. CDR3 DNA sequence: TGCGCCAGCAGCCAAACTGGCAGGACCCTCCCGTACAATGAGCAGTTCTTC.

J is TRBJ2-1 and V is TRBV4-1; TRBD2 aligns across 15 bases. V lost 1 base, J lost 7 bases, and 8 bases stayed unmatched. The CDR3 loop spans 18 amino acids. Germline CDR1 and CDR2: MGHRA and YSYEKL. The CDR3 DNA sequence: TGCGCCAGCAGCCAAGTTGATATGGGACTAGCGGGAGGAAATGAGCAGTTCTTC. Translation gives CASSQVDMGLAGGNEQFF.

For this clonotype: This may be a read error, as it is one base from a much larger clone. DNA for the CDR3: TGTGCCAGCAGTATAAGCGGGGGGGCCACGAATGAGCAGTTCTTC. Its translation is CASSISGGATNEQFF. The chain recombines TRBV7-9 with TRBJ2-1; 10 bases fit TRBD2. After removal of 6 bases from V and 7 bases from J, the junction contained 9 bases not matched to a gene. The CDR3 consists of 15 residues. The germline V gene encodes CDR1 SEHNR and CDR2 FQNEAQ (reference sequence).

The gene calls are TRBV20-1 and TRBJ2-3, with D uncertain. Germline V gives CDR1 DFQATT, CDR2 SNEGSKA (reference sequence). V lost 0 bases and J lost 0, with 7 bases in between. This CDR3 has 14 residues. This chain's CDR3 is CSARDLTSTDTQYF. DNA for the CDR3: TGCAGTGCTAGAGATCTCACGAGCACAGATACGCAGTATTTT.